These 30 T cell receptor beta chains were all obtained from the same sample, sequenced in a study of blood T cell repertoires in COVID-19. Libraries were prepared by immunoSEQ multiplex PCR; TCRdb keeps only in-frame clonotypes and omits some of them. The sample includes approximately 140,000 clones, roughly 90% of them seen just once. Sequencing was performed on peripheral blood. The source is a woman in her sixties or seventies with active or convalescent COVID-19.

This sequence joins TRBV4-1 and TRBJ1-1; D is uncertain. Germline V CDR1 and CDR2: MGHRA, YSYEKL. The CDR3 loop spans 14 amino acids. V lost 1 base and J lost 2, with 8 bases in between. The CDR3, as DNA: TGCGCCAGCAGCCAAGGGGCCCCCAACACTGAAGCTTTCTTT. Translated, it gives CASSQGAPNTEAFF.

This rearrangement joins TRBV2 to TRBJ1-1; no clear D. The CDR3 runs 10 residues. Germline V CDR1 and CDR2: SNHLY, FYNNEI. V lost 3 bases and J 11 bases, leaving 7 bases between the germline ends. The CDR3 bases are TGTGCCAGCAGTGAGGGGAGGGCTTTCTTT. This codes for CASSEGRAFF.

The genes are TRBV6-5 and TRBJ1-5, with 8 bases matching TRBD1. The J segment lost 9 bases and the V segment lost 7 bases, leaving 11 bases of the junction unmatched. The CDR3 spans 14 residues. Germline CDR1 is MNHEY and CDR2 is SVGAGI. The CDR3 loop is CASTITGQEGPQHF. CDR3 nucleotide sequence: TGTGCCAGCACCATTACGGGACAGGAGGGGCCCCAGCATTTT.

The chain uses TRBV30 and TRBJ1-4; weak D call: TRBD1 (6 bases). This CDR3 region has 12 residues. Germline V gene sequence: CDR1 GTSNPN, CDR2 SVGIG (reference sequence). Between the trimmed V and J ends, which lost 8 bases and 8 bases, there was a span of 15 bases. In DNA form, the CDR3 reads TGTGCCAGGGGGGAGCCGGGGGAAAAACTGTTTTTT. Residues: CARGEPGEKLFF.

The rearrangement links TRBV4-3 to TRBJ2-3, with D perhaps matching TRBD2 (6 bases). V lost 6 bases and J 0 bases, leaving 16 bases between the germline ends. The CDR3 covers 16 residues. Germline lookup yields CDR1 LGHNA and CDR2 YSLEER. The CDR3: CASRKADGRSTDTQYF. Written as DNA, the CDR3 is TGCGCCAGCAGAAAGGCGGACGGGAGAAGCACAGATACGCAGTATTTT.

V and J are TRBV6-6 and TRBJ1-6; weak D call: TRBD1 (5 bases). Trimming removed 5 bases at V and 11 bases at J, with 16 bases between. CDR3 length: 14 amino acids. Germline CDR1 and CDR2: MNHNY and SVGAGI (reference sequence). CDR3 DNA sequence: TGTGCCAGCAGTCCCGAGGGCCGGGGGACACCCCTCCACTTT. This encodes CASSPEGRGTPLHF.

J is TRBJ2-1 and V is TRBV7-8, with 7 bases fitting TRBD2. This CDR3 spans 13 amino acids. Germline V gene sequence: CDR1 SGHVS, CDR2 FQNEAQ. Trimming took 4 bases from V and 10 from J; bases not matched to a gene: 7. The CDR3 DNA is TGTGCCAGCAGCTATTCAGGGAGGGGAGAGCAGTTCTTC. Protein: CASSYSGRGEQFF.

The rearrangement links TRBV5-1 to TRBJ1-1, with 7 bases aligning to TRBD1. The CDR3 contains 14 residues. Looked up from germline, CDR1 is SGHRS and CDR2 is YFSETQ. V gave up 5 bases and J gave up 4 bases; unmatched junction bases: 8. CDR3 residues: CASSQDRVGTEAFF. The DNA of the CDR3 is TGCGCCAGCAGTCAAGACAGGGTTGGCACTGAAGCTTTCTTT.

The table lists this clone with a few counts. The chain recombines TRBV12-3 or TRBV12-4 with TRBJ2-1; 8 nucleotides agree with TRBD1. With 6 bases clipped from V and 5 bases from J, the junction kept 3 bases outside the gene matches. CDR3 length: 13 amino acids. The CDR3: CASSWDRNNEQFF. CDR3 nucleotides: TGTGCCAGCAGCTGGGACAGGAACAATGAGCAGTTCTTC.

V and J are TRBV3-1 (or the pseudogene TRBV3-2) and TRBJ1-2, with D unclear. Germline-derived CDR1 and CDR2 are LGHDT and YNNKEL (reference sequence). Deletions cut 3 bases from V and 0 bases from J, with 5 bases between. The CDR3 is 13 amino acids. This chain's CDR3 is CASSHRANYGYTF. The CDR3 nucleotides read TGTGCCAGCAGCCATCGAGCTAACTATGGCTACACCTTC.

Notes on this clone: Other DNA sequences in this sample translate to the same CDR3. This chain links TRBV5-1 with TRBJ1-4, with D possibly matching TRBD1 (5 bases). V lost 5 bases and J lost 0, with 8 bases in between. This CDR3 is 14 amino acids long. The germline gives CDR1 SGHRS, CDR2 YFSETQ. CDR3: CASRETATNEKLFF. In DNA form, the CDR3 reads TGCGCCAGCAGGGAGACAGCAACTAATGAAAAACTGTTTTTT.

This clone was counted once. The chain employs TRBV6-2 or TRBV6-3 and TRBJ2-1, with 10 bases fitting TRBD2. Trimming at V came to 4 bases and at J to 3 bases, leaving 6 bases not matched to a gene. Germline-derived CDR1 and CDR2 are MNHEY and SVGEGT. The CDR3 runs to 16 residues. CDR3 in amino acids: CASSSLAGDRYNEQFF. Here the CDR3 DNA reads TGTGCCAGCAGTTCTCTAGCGGGGGACCGCTACAATGAGCAGTTCTTC.

For the CDR3, the DNA is TGCGCCAGCAGTATGGACAGGGCTGCCCGCGAGACCCAGTACTTC. Encoded protein: CASSMDRAARETQYF. The rearrangement uses TRBV5-1 and TRBJ2-5; 8 bases map to TRBD1. Germline V lookup: CDR1 SGHRS, CDR2 YFSETQ. V shed 5 bases, J shed 5 bases, and the junction held 11 bases outside the gene matches. The CDR3 has 15 residues. The variable domain in full, completed from reference TRBV5-1 and TRBJ2-5, reads KAGVTQTPRYLIKTRGQQVTLSCSPISGHRSVSWYQQTPGQGLQFLFEYFSETQRNKGNFPGRFSGRQFSNSRSEMNVSTLELGDSALYLCASSMDRAARETQYFGPGTRLLVL.

The chain combines TRBV13 with TRBJ2-7; D call uncertain. Per germline, CDR1 PRHDT and CDR2 FYEKMQ (reference sequence). V dropped 4 bases and J dropped 4 bases, with 8 bases sitting between them. The CDR3 sequence is 12 residues long. The CDR3 spells CASSSPGYEQYF. The CDR3 coding sequence is TGTGCCAGCAGCTCGCCCGGGTACGAGCAGTACTTC.

This sequence joins TRBV6-5 and TRBJ1-3; possible D gene TRBD1, 6 bases. Germline CDR1 is MNHEY and CDR2 is SVGAGI. The CDR3 covers 13 residues. V lost 6 bases and J 7 bases, leaving 13 bases between the germline ends. In DNA, the CDR3 is TGTGCCAGCAGCAATACAGGGCGCAACACCATATATTTT. This encodes CASSNTGRNTIYF.

This chain joins TRBV12-3 or TRBV12-4 and TRBJ2-1, with unresolved D. The CDR3 has 13 residues. Trimming removed 7 bases at V and 0 bases at J, with 7 bases between. CDR3 nucleotide sequence: TGTGCCAGCATTCCGAGCTCCTACAATGAGCAGTTCTTC. Its protein is CASIPSSYNEQFF.

The chain links TRBV19 to TRBJ2-7, with D maybe TRBD1 (6 bases). This CDR3 spans 15 amino acids. Trimming shortened V by 6 bases and J by 6 bases, and 21 bases separated the two germline ends. From germline, CDR1 is LNHDA and CDR2 SQIVND (reference sequence). CDR3 in amino acids: CASSPPGHPLGEQYF. The CDR3 nucleotides read TGTGCCAGTAGCCCTCCGGGACACCCCCTTGGCGAGCAGTACTTC.

On this clone itself: The junction and the germline gene differ at one end; a read error may be behind it. The V gene is TRBV4-3, the J gene TRBJ1-4, with D possibly TRBD1 on 6 matching bases. The CDR3 loop spans 15 amino acids. Germline assignment: CDR1 LGHNA and CDR2 YSLEER. The CDR3 loop is CASSQETGLNGKLFF. DNA for the CDR3: TGCGCCAGCAGCCAAGAAACAGGGTTAAATGGAAAACTGTTTTTT.

CDR3 DNA sequence: TGTGCCACCAGCAGCACAAAGACAGGGGACGGCGGCTACACCTTC. Translation: CATSSTKTGDGGYTF. V is TRBV15 and J is TRBJ1-2; TRBD1 matches 8 bases. V was pared by 3 bases and J by 8 bases, with 11 bases of the junction left unmatched. There are 15 residues in the CDR3. Germline V gene lookup returns CDR1 LNHNV and CDR2 YYDKDF (reference sequence).

CDR3 coding DNA: TGTGCCAGCAGCTTCGACAGGGGGCCGGGAGAGACCCAGTACTTC. It encodes CASSFDRGPGETQYF. The rearrangement links TRBV11-2 to TRBJ2-5; 10 positions match TRBD1. The V gene's germline CDR1 is SGHAT and CDR2 FQNNGV. The CDR3 runs to 15 residues. Unmatched junction bases numbered 5, after V lost 3 bases and J lost 4 bases.

The chain combines TRBV18 with TRBJ1-2, with 7 bases aligning to TRBD1. CDR1 and CDR2 from the germline V gene are KGHSH and LQKENI. V gave up 1 base and J gave up 6 bases; unmatched junction bases: 8. The CDR3 sequence is 15 residues long. The CDR3 DNA reads TGTGCCAGCTCACCACAGGGGGCTATACGGGATGGCTACACCTTC. Its protein is CASSPQGAIRDGYTF.

CDR3: CASDRGNNSPLHF. The CDR3 DNA reads TGTGCCAGTGACAGGGGTAACAATTCACCCCTCCACTTT. This chain connects TRBV2 to TRBJ1-6; the match to TRBD1 covers 8 bases. CDR1 and CDR2 from the germline V gene are SNHLY and FYNNEI. The CDR3 totals 13 residues. Germline trimming cut 9 bases from V and 7 bases from J; bases unmatched to any gene: 5.

This clone was seen once. This chain links TRBV19 with TRBJ1-4; D uncertain. This CDR3 region has 15 residues. Germline CDR1 reads LNHDA; CDR2 reads SQIVND (reference sequence). V was clipped by 5 bases and J by 8 bases, with 18 bases between them. The DNA of the CDR3 is TGTGCCAGTAGTCTCACACGAAACCTCTTGGAAAAACTGTTTTTT. Translating gives CASSLTRNLLEKLFF.

This sequence joins TRBV10-3 and TRBJ2-7; a possible D gene is TRBD1 (5 bases). Germline V gene data show CDR1 as ENHRY and CDR2 as SYGVKD. Trimming took 2 bases from V and 3 from J, leaving 11 bases between them. The CDR3 extends over 14 amino acids. Written as DNA, the CDR3 is TGTGCCATCAGTGAGGACAGAAGTGGCTACGAGCAGTACTTC. Translated: CAISEDRSGYEQYF.

In this sample, this clone turned up once. The chain joins TRBV4-3 to TRBJ2-7, with TRBD2 matching over 7 bases. V lost 4 bases and J lost 0; bases outside the gene matches: 3. CDR1 and CDR2 from the germline V gene are LGHNA and YSLEER. The CDR3 spans 14 residues. The CDR3 sequence: CASSPGLGSYEQYF. The CDR3 nucleotides read TGCGCCAGCAGCCCCGGACTAGGCTCCTACGAGCAGTACTTC.

The chain is built from TRBV4-3 and TRBJ1-3; D gene uncertain. V lost 0 bases and J 2 bases, leaving 5 bases between the germline ends. The germline CDR1 and CDR2 sequences are LGHNA and YSLEER. The CDR3 length is 14 residues. This CDR3 is CASSQESAGNTIYF. The DNA for the CDR3 is TGCGCCAGCAGCCAAGAGTCAGCTGGAAACACCATATATTTT.

V and J are TRBV2 and TRBJ2-1; no definite D call. The CDR3 runs to 11 residues. Between the trimmed V and J ends, which lost 5 bases and 5 bases, there was a span of 4 bases. Germline CDR1 SNHLY, CDR2 FYNNEI. The CDR3 DNA reads TGTGCCAGCAGTCCCGACAATGAGCAGTTCTTC. Amino acid sequence: CASSPDNEQFF.

This chain uses TRBV3-1 (or the pseudogene TRBV3-2) with TRBJ2-2, with a possible D match to TRBD2 (6 bases). V dropped 4 bases and J dropped 6 bases, with 9 bases sitting between them. The germline V gene has CDR1 LGHDT and CDR2 YNNKEL (reference sequence). CDR3 length: 13 amino acids. In nucleotides, the CDR3 is TGTGCCAGCAGCCGACTAGGCTCCGGGGAGCTGTTTTTT. This gives the protein CASSRLGSGELFF.

The chain carries TRBV30 and TRBJ2-1, with 9 bases identical to TRBD2. This CDR3 region has 13 residues. CDR1 and CDR2 from the germline V gene are GTSNPN and SVGIG (reference sequence). Losses at the gene ends were 4 bases for V and 10 bases for J; bases not matched to a gene: 8. CDR3 in DNA: TGTGCCTGGAACGTGCTAGCGGGGACAGAGCAGTTCTTC. It yields the protein CAWNVLAGTEQFF.

This chain links TRBV2 with TRBJ1-2; no firm D call. Germline V CDR1 and CDR2: SNHLY, FYNNEI. Trimming removed 3 bases at V and 8 bases at J, with 7 bases between. There are 11 residues in the CDR3. This chain's CDR3 is CASSETGGYTF. The DNA of the CDR3 is TGTGCCAGCAGTGAGACGGGGGGCTACACCTTC.